This is a list of T cell receptor beta chains from one sample in a study of blood T cell repertoires in COVID-19. Produced via immunoSEQ multiplex PCR; TCRdb's table is partial and in-frame only. Among under 200,000 clones listed, around 90% were seen once. The sequencing sample was made of peripheral blood. These receptors were collected from a middle-aged man with acute or convalescent COVID-19. Each CDR3 is given with its conserved first and last residue. The D gene is left open where the match is weak. Some rows mark clone size as missing; the rest say once, few, many or name a class of expanded clone.

V	J	size	D	DNA	CDR3
TRBV11-2	TRBJ2-2	NA	TRBD1	TGTGCCAGCAGTCTACGACAGGGGAGGACCGGGGAGCTGTTTTTT	CASSLRQGRTGELFF
TRBV5-5	TRBJ2-3	NA	NA	TGTGCCAGCAGCTTACAAGATGGGGCAGGGGATACGCAGTATTTT	CASSLQDGAGDTQYF
TRBV6-1	TRBJ1-4	NA	TRBD1	TGTGCCAGCAGTGAACACCCCAGGGGGGTGGTGGAAAAACTGTTTTTT	CASSEHPRGVVEKLFF
TRBV28	TRBJ2-1	NA	NA	TGTGCCAGCAGCGGACTTTACAATGAGCAGTTCTTC	CASSGLYNEQFF
TRBV5-6	TRBJ1-1	NA	NA	TGTGCCAGCAGCTTGTGGGGGGGATCAGGGAACACTGAAGCTTTCTTT	CASSLWGGSGNTEAFF
TRBV7-2	TRBJ2-7	NA	NA	TGTGCCAGCAGCTTAGAAGGGGGTTCATCCTACGAGCAGTACTTC	CASSLEGGSSYEQYF
TRBV29-1	TRBJ1-1	NA	NA	TGCAGCACCCGACGGGGGGACTCACAAGCTTTCTTT	CSTRRGDSQAFF
TRBV7-3	TRBJ2-6	NA	TRBD1	TGTGCCAGCAGCTTAAGACAGGGAATGGCTGGGGCCAACGTCCTGACTTTC	CASSLRQGMAGANVLTF
TRBV15	TRBJ1-4	few	TRBD1	TGTGCCACCAGCAGAGACGGAACAGGGGGGAATGAAAAACTGTTTTTT	CATSRDGTGGNEKLFF
TRBV4-2	TRBJ1-3	NA	TRBD1	TGTGCCAGCAGCCAAGCCCCGGACAGGGCTACAAACACCATATATTTT	CASSQAPDRATNTIYF
TRBV7-9	TRBJ2-2	NA	NA	TGTGCCAGCAGCTTGTATTACACCGGGGAGCTGTTTTTT	CASSLYYTGELFF
TRBV18	TRBJ1-4	NA	NA	TGTGCCAGCTCACCACCACGTGAGGGAAACTACGAAAAACTGTTTTTT	CASSPPREGNYEKLFF
TRBV18	TRBJ2-7	NA	NA	TGTGCCAGCTCACCGGGAACAGGGAGCTCCTACGAGCAGTACTTC	CASSPGTGSSYEQYF
TRBV3-1/TRBV3-2	TRBJ1-1	NA	NA	TGTGCCAGCAGCCAAGTAAAGGGGGTCACTGAAGCTTTCTTT	CASSQVKGVTEAFF
TRBV4-1	TRBJ2-1	NA	NA	TGCGCCAGCAGCCTAACAGCCGCCACCTACAATGAGCAGTTCTTC	CASSLTAATYNEQFF
TRBV28	TRBJ2-1	NA	NA	TGTGCCAGCAGCAGTGGAGGGGGGGGTTCCTACAATGAGCAGTTCTTC	CASSSGGGGSYNEQFF
TRBV24-1	TRBJ1-5	NA	NA	TGTGCCACCAGTGACCCTGGGGAGGACAATCAGCCCCAGCATTTT	CATSDPGEDNQPQHF
TRBV27	TRBJ1-1	NA	NA	TGTGCCAGCAGTTCAGGGGAAACCTGGAACACTGAAGCTTTCTTT	CASSSGETWNTEAFF
TRBV2	TRBJ1-1	NA	TRBD1	TGTGCCAGCAGTGCGGGGTACTGGGACAGGGCTCCTGAAGCTTTCTTT	CASSAGYWDRAPEAFF
TRBV5-1	TRBJ2-3	NA	NA	TGCGCCAGCAGCCCCCACACGCCCACAGATACGCAGTATTTT	CASSPHTPTDTQYF
TRBV9	TRBJ2-4	NA	TRBD2	TGTGCCAGCAGCGTAGGAGCGGGAGGGGTCCAAAAAAACATTCAGTACTTC	CASSVGAGGVQKNIQYF
TRBV5-1	TRBJ2-2	NA	NA	TGCGCCAGCAGCTTGGGACAGGAATACACCGGGGAGCTGTTTTTT	CASSLGQEYTGELFF
TRBV4-1	TRBJ2-5	NA	NA	TGCGCCAGCAGCCAAGTTGATAGGGCAGCGGAAGAGACCCAGTACTTC	CASSQVDRAAEETQYF
TRBV24-1	TRBJ2-1	NA	TRBD2	TGTGCCACCAGTGATTCAGGCCCCGGACTAGCGGGAGTAAATGAGCAGTTCTTC	CATSDSGPGLAGVNEQFF
TRBV5-5	TRBJ2-3	once	NA	TGTGCCAGCAGCTTGGGGGGCAGGGTTGGAGATACGCAGTATTTT	CASSLGGRVGDTQYF
TRBV28	TRBJ2-1	NA	TRBD2	TGTGCCAGCAGTTCGCCAACGGGAGGGCCCAATGAGCAGTTCTTC	CASSSPTGGPNEQFF
TRBV6-6	TRBJ2-7	NA	NA	TGTGCCAGCAGTCTTTACCAAGACAGTACCGTGAAGTACTTC	CASSLYQDSTVKYF
TRBV7-3	TRBJ1-1	NA	NA	TGTGCCAGCAGCTTAATGGGGGGGTCTGAAGCTTTCTTT	CASSLMGGSEAFF
TRBV5-1	TRBJ2-7	NA	NA	TGCGCCAGCAGCTTCTCCGGGACATACTCCTACGAGCAGTACTTC	CASSFSGTYSYEQYF
TRBV27	TRBJ1-6	NA	NA	TGTGCCAGCAGTTTACGGGGGAATTCACCCCTCCACTTT	CASSLRGNSPLHF
TRBV12-3/TRBV12-4	TRBJ1-2	NA	NA	TGTGCCAGCACGCAGGGATCCGGCTACACCTTC	CASTQGSGYTF
TRBV19	TRBJ2-1	NA	NA	TGTGCCAGTAGTATAACGGTTTACAATGAGCAGTTCTTC	CASSITVYNEQFF
TRBV7-2	TRBJ1-2	once	NA	TGTGCCAGCAGCTTTTCCAGGGTACACTATGGCTACACCTTC	CASSFSRVHYGYTF
TRBV11-2	TRBJ2-1	NA	NA	TGTGCCAGCAGCTTACGTCTGACAGCGCAATACAATGAGCAGTTCTTC	CASSLRLTAQYNEQFF
TRBV7-9	TRBJ1-3	once	NA	TGTGCCAGCCAGCGCGACTCTGGAAACACCATATATTTT	CASQRDSGNTIYF
TRBV3-1/TRBV3-2	TRBJ2-7	NA	TRBD2	TGTGCCAGCAGCCAAGTCGGGACTAGTACCTACGAGCAGTACTTC	CASSQVGTSTYEQYF
TRBV7-9	TRBJ2-4	NA	NA	TGTGCCAGCAGCTCTTTAGTAGCCAAAAACATTCAGTACTTC	CASSSLVAKNIQYF
TRBV24-1	TRBJ2-6	NA	NA	TGTGCCACCAGTGATTTACCTAGAGGTGCGCGGGACTCTGGGGCCAACGTCCTGACTTTC	CATSDLPRGARDSGANVLTF
TRBV27	TRBJ1-2	NA	NA	TGTGCCAGCAGTTTAAGGGACACTAACTATGGCTACACCTTC	CASSLRDTNYGYTF
TRBV28	TRBJ1-2	NA	NA	TGTGCCAGCAGTTTTGGGGCAGACTATGGCTACACCTTC	CASSFGADYGYTF
TRBV4-2	TRBJ1-4	NA	TRBD1	TGTGCCAGCAGCCAAGATCGGGGGACAGAAACAACTAATGAAAAACTGTTTTTT	CASSQDRGTETTNEKLFF
TRBV6-5	TRBJ1-4	NA	NA	TGTGCCAGCAGGGACAGCATTAATGAAAAACTGTTTTTT	CASRDSINEKLFF
TRBV19	TRBJ2-1	NA	TRBD2	TGTGCCAGTAGTATTTTCCCGGGACTAGCGGAGAGCTCCTACAATGAGCAGTTCTTC	CASSIFPGLAESSYNEQFF
TRBV10-3	TRBJ2-3	NA	TRBD1	TGTGCCATCAGTGATTCCGGGACAGGCACAGATACGCAGTATTTT	CAISDSGTGTDTQYF
TRBV10-3	TRBJ2-1	NA	NA	TGTGCCATCAGTGGTCAGGGCACCTCGAGCGCCTACAATGAGCAGTTCTTC	CAISGQGTSSAYNEQFF
TRBV7-2	TRBJ2-7	few	NA	TGTGCCAGCAGCTTAAATGGCGGGGATCCCCCCCGCGAGCAGTACTTC	CASSLNGGDPPREQYF